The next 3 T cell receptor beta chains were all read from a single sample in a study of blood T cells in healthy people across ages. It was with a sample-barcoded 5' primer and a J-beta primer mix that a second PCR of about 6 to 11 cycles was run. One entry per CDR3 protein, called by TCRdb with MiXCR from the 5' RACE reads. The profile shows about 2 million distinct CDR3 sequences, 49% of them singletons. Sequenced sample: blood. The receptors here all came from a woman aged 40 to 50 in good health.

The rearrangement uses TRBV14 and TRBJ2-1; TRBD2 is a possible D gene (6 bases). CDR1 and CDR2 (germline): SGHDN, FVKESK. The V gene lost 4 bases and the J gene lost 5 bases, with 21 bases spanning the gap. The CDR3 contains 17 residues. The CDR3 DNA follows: TGTGCCAGCAGCCCCCGAAGCCGCGGGGTTAAGGACAATGAGCAGTTCTTC. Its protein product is CASSPRSRGVKDNEQFF. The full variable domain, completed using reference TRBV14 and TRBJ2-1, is EAGVTQFPSHSVIEKGQTVTLRCDPISGHDNLYWYRRVMGKEIKFLLHFVKESKQDESGMPNNRFLAERTGGTYSTLKVQPAELEDSGVYFCASSPRSRGVKDNEQFFGPGTRLTVL.

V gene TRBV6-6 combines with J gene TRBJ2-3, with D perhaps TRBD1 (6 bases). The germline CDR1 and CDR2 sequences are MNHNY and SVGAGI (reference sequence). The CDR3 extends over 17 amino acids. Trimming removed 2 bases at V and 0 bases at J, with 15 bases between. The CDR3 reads CASSYPFTGSSTDTQYF. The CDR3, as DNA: TGTGCCAGCAGTTACCCCTTCACAGGGTCTAGCACAGATACGCAGTATTTT.

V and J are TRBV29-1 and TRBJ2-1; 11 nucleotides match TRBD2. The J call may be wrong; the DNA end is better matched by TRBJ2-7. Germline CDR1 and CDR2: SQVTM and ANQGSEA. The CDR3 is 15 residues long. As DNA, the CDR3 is TGCAGCGTTGAGAGGGGGACTAGCGGTTACAATGAGCAGTACTTC. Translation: CSVERGTSGYNEQYF.